This T cell receptor (beta chain) was recorded in a study of cytomegalovirus exposure and HLA in healthy donors. Findings and caveats of the study: Testing in vitro showed a few CMV-associated chains specific for CMV antigens. A later analysis linked a missense DCLRE1C variant to TCR beta V- and J-gene trimming.

Both 60 Vbeta primers and 13 Jbeta primers went into the PCR. The table came from immunoSEQ multiplex PCR; TCRdb's copy has only in-frame clones and leaves some out. Its table records about 160,000 clones. Remarks on this clone: Its antigen is unknown.

The CDR3 extends over 15 amino acids. The V gene lost 0 bases and the J gene lost 3 bases, with 11 bases spanning the gap. The germline V gene has CDR1 GTSNPN and CDR2 SVGIG (reference sequence). The receptor was isolated from a young man in good health and CMV-seronegative. The sequenced sample was PBMCs. This chain connects TRBV30 to TRBJ1-4; possible D gene TRBD1, 6 bases. The CDR3 is CAWSVRGLANEKLFF. DNA of the CDR3: TGTGCCTGGAGTGTGCGGGGGCTAGCTAATGAAAAACTGTTTTTT.